This T cell receptor beta chain was captured in a study of T cell repertoires in cytomegalovirus infection. As for the study in general: Well-studied HLA-B-restricted CMV epitopes were used in the study alongside recently identified HLA-C-restricted ones. Indicated by public TCR beta signatures were CMV infection and matching HLA type.

This CDR3 has 15 residues. Germline V gene sequence: CDR1 MGHRA, CDR2 YSYEKL. V was clipped by 1 base and J by 4 bases, with 13 bases between them. As for this clonotype: Its antigen is currently unknown.

TCRdb passed the reads through MiXCR, listing each CDR3 protein once. The sample has about 920,000 distinct CDR3 sequences, roughly 30% seen once. Broader study findings: Carriage of CMV together with the relevant HLA was identifiable through cumulative public TCR beta family frequency. HLA-C-restricted TCR beta clonotypes specific for CMV led the ex vivo response.

Sample: cultured CD8+ T cells from PBMCs, taken from culture after CMV antigen stimulation. The chain is built from TRBV4-1 and TRBJ1-1, with D possibly being TRBD1 (5 bases). This receptor was obtained from a human donor in good health (CMV status not recorded). Some clones in this sample may be carry-over from other donors' samples. The CDR3, as DNA: TGCGCCAGCAGCCAAGGGCCGGGAGACAGCACTGAAGCTTTCTTT. Its translation is CASSQGPGDSTEAFF.